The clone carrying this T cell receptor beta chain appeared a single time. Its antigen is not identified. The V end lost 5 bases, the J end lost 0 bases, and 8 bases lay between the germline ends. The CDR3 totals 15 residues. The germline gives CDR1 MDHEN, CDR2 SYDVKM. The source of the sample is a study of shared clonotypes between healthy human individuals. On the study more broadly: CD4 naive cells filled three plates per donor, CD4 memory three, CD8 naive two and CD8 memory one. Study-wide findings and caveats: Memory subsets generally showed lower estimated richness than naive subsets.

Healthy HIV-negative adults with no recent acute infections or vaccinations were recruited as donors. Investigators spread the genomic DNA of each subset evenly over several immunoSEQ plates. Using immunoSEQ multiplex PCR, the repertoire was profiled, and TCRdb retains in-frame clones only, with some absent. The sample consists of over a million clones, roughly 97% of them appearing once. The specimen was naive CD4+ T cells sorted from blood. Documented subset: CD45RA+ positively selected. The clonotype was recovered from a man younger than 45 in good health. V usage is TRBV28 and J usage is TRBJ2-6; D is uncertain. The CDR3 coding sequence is TGTGCCAGCAGTGAAAATAACTCTGGGGCCAACGTCCTGACTTTC. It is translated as CASSENNSGANVLTF.